The 24 T cell receptor beta chains reported below all come from one sample, sequenced in a study of T cell repertoires in cytomegalovirus infection. What these receptors recognize is not known. TCRdb re-analysed the reads in MiXCR, keeping a single row per CDR3 protein. Here the sample spans about 740,000 distinct CDR3 sequences, around 35% being singletons. The starting material was cultured PBMCs, obtained from culture after CMV antigen stimulation. These receptors came from a human donor in good health (CMV status not recorded). Some clones in this sample may be carry-over from other donors' samples.

Many counts were recorded for this clonotype. The chain has TRBV7-2 and TRBJ1-2; D gene unclear. V was trimmed by 5 bases and J by 4 bases, leaving 11 bases between them. The germline V gene encodes CDR1 SGHTA and CDR2 FQGNSA. The CDR3 sequence is 13 residues long. CDR3 region: CASSPREGYGYTF. CDR3 in DNA: TGTGCCAGCAGCCCCCGTGAGGGCTATGGCTACACCTTC.

The chain couples TRBV15 to TRBJ2-3; D assignment may be TRBD1 or TRBD2 (6 bases each). The CDR3 loop spans 14 amino acids. Trimming stripped 4 bases from V and 6 bases from J, with 14 bases between. Looked up from germline, CDR1 is LNHNV and CDR2 is YYDKDF (reference sequence). CDR3 sequence reads: CATSNGRGRDTQYF. In DNA form, the CDR3 reads TGTGCCACCAGCAACGGCCGGGGGCGTGATACGCAGTATTTT.

This chain links TRBV18 with TRBJ1-4, with D uncertain. This CDR3 comprises 13 residues. V was clipped by 0 bases and J by 8 bases, with 7 bases between them. Germline V CDR1 and CDR2: KGHSH, LQKENI. The CDR3 loop reads CASSPPSSEKLFF. DNA of the CDR3: TGTGCCAGCTCACCACCGAGCTCGGAAAAACTGTTTTTT.

This clonotype was counted a few times. The chain employs TRBV7-9 and TRBJ2-7; D perhaps matches TRBD2 (5 bases). Germline V gene data show CDR1 as SEHNR and CDR2 as FQNEAQ (reference sequence). V dropped 3 bases and J dropped 3 bases, with 15 bases sitting between them. The CDR3 is 15 amino acids. CDR3 in amino acids: CASSFEGAEFYEQYF. CDR3 DNA sequence: TGTGCCAGCAGCTTTGAGGGCGCGGAGTTCTACGAGCAGTACTTC.

V and J are TRBV30 and TRBJ2-1; D unclear. Germline V lookup: CDR1 GTSNPN, CDR2 SVGIG (reference sequence). This CDR3 region has 11 residues. Trimming cost V 2 bases and J 9 bases, with 8 bases left between them. The CDR3 spells CAWSQGPEQFF. CDR3 sequence (DNA): TGTGCCTGGAGTCAAGGCCCTGAGCAGTTCTTC.

V is TRBV20-1 and J is TRBJ2-7; perhaps TRBD1 as D (6 bases). In germline, CDR1 is DFQATT, CDR2 SNEGSKA (reference sequence). The CDR3 sequence is 14 residues long. Trimming cost V 0 bases and J 2 bases, with 11 bases left between them. CDR3 in DNA: TGCAGTGCTAGAGAGGGGGCTACCACCTACGAGCAGTACTTC. Translating gives CSAREGATTYEQYF.

This clonotype appeared once. This chain links TRBV20-1 with TRBJ2-3; 13 positions match TRBD2. Losses at the gene ends were 8 bases for V and 3 bases for J; bases not matched to a gene: 8. Germline V lookup: CDR1 DFQATT, CDR2 SNEGSKA (reference sequence). The CDR3 sequence is 15 residues long. The CDR3 reads CSTRGTSGNTDTQYF. For the CDR3, the DNA is TGCAGTACCAGGGGGACTAGCGGGAATACAGATACGCAGTATTTT.

This clonotype was observed many times. The rearrangement links TRBV7-2 to TRBJ2-1; possible D gene TRBD2, 6 bases. The CDR3 runs to 18 residues. Germline values: CDR1 SGHTA, CDR2 FQGNSA. Trimming left V 4 bases short and J 4 bases short, with 23 bases between. For the CDR3, the DNA is TGTGCCAGCAGCTCCAAACTCCGACTAGATGGTTTATACAATGAGCAGTTCTTC. It yields the protein CASSSKLRLDGLYNEQFF.

The rearrangement uses TRBV4-3 and TRBJ2-5; D assignment may be TRBD1 or TRBD2 (7 bases each). CDR1 is LGHNA, CDR2 YSLEER, per germline. V lost 1 base and J 5 bases, leaving 17 bases between the germline ends. The CDR3 has 16 residues. CDR3 protein: CASSQAPSRGGETQYF. Written as DNA, the CDR3 is TGCGCCAGCAGCCAAGCACCGAGCAGGGGGGGGGAGACCCAGTACTTC.

The rearrangement uses TRBV7-2 and TRBJ2-1, with TRBD2 matching over 9 bases. Unmatched junction bases numbered 10, after V lost 4 bases and J lost 9 bases. Germline CDR1 reads SGHTA; CDR2 reads FQGNSA. This CDR3 is built from 15 residues. The CDR3, as DNA: TGTGCCAGCAGCTCCTGGCGGGGGGGGCCTAGTGAGCAGTTCTTC. Its protein is CASSSWRGGPSEQFF. Full variable domain (rest looked up from reference TRBV7-2 and TRBJ2-1): GAGVSQSPSNKVTEKGKDVELRCDPISGHTALYWYRQSLGQGLEFLIYFQGNSAPDKSGLPSDRFSAERTGGSVSTLTIQRTQQEDSAVYLCASSSWRGGPSEQFFGPGTRLTVL.

This rearrangement joins TRBV27 to TRBJ2-1; possibly TRBD2 for D (6 bases). V was pared by 4 bases and J by 5 bases, with 12 bases between. Per the germline V gene, CDR1 is MNHEY and CDR2 is SMNVEV (reference sequence). There are 14 residues in the CDR3. CDR3 residues: CASSSRLGNNEQFF. The DNA of the CDR3 is TGTGCCAGCAGTTCCCGACTAGGAAACAATGAGCAGTTCTTC.

This clonotype occurred many times. V usage is TRBV7-9 and J usage is TRBJ2-7; D perhaps matches TRBD1 (9 bases). Germline loops: CDR1 SEHNR, CDR2 FQNEAQ (reference sequence). Trimming shortened V by 7 bases and J by 3 bases, and 19 bases separated the two germline ends. This CDR3 has 15 amino acids. In DNA, the CDR3 is TGTGCCAGCACACAGGGGGCGGGAGGAGGCTACGAGCAGTACTTC. Translating it yields CASTQGAGGGYEQYF.

This clonotype was counted a few times. J is TRBJ2-7 and V is TRBV7-2, with 9 bases identical to TRBD2. The trim removed 3 bases at V and 6 bases at J, leaving 3 bases unmatched. The CDR3 has 13 residues. Germline CDR1 reads SGHTA; CDR2 reads FQGNSA. Here the CDR3 DNA reads TGTGCCAGCAGCTTCGCGGGAGGGAGCGAGCAGTACTTC. It yields the protein CASSFAGGSEQYF.

In this sample, this clonotype turned up a few times. The rearrangement links TRBV11-2 to TRBJ1-6; no reliable D call. Germline lookup yields CDR1 SGHAT and CDR2 FQNNGV. The V gene lost 7 bases and the J gene lost 8 bases, with 15 bases spanning the gap. This CDR3 comprises 14 residues. CDR3 nucleotide sequence: TGTGCCAGCAACCTTGTGGGCGGCTATTCACCCCTCCACTTT. This gives the protein CASNLVGGYSPLHF.

This clonotype occurred a few times. The chain combines TRBV6-2 or TRBV6-3 with TRBJ2-1; weak D call: TRBD2 (5 bases). The CDR3 length is 16 residues. Trimming cost V 5 bases and J 2 bases, with 16 bases left between them. CDR1 and CDR2 from the germline V gene are MNHEY and SVGEGT. CDR3 DNA sequence: TGTGCCAGCAGTCTCAGAGGGATAGGACCCTACAATGAGCAGTTCTTC. It translates to CASSLRGIGPYNEQFF.

V is TRBV11-2 and J is TRBJ1-4; D not resolved. Germline V gives CDR1 SGHAT, CDR2 FQNNGV. The CDR3 runs 14 residues. Trimming shortened V by 10 bases and J by 5 bases, and 17 bases separated the two germline ends. The CDR3 DNA reads TGTGCCATCCTATATTTAGCAGGAAATGAAAAACTGTTTTTT. It is translated as CAILYLAGNEKLFF.

The J gene is TRBJ1-5, the V gene TRBV2; 10 bases fit TRBD1. J lost 7 bases, V lost 6 bases, and 9 bases had no gene match. CDR3 size: 15 residues. CDR1 SNHLY and CDR2 FYNNEI come from the germline V gene. DNA for the CDR3: TGTGCCAGCAGGCCCGGGACAGGGGTAGGACAGCCCCAGCATTTT. Its translation is CASRPGTGVGQPQHF.

The gene calls are TRBV4-3 and TRBJ1-2, with TRBD1 as a possible D gene (6 bases). The ends were cut back, 2 bases at V and 5 bases at J, with 18 bases in the middle. The CDR3 length is 16 residues. Germline-derived CDR1 and CDR2 are LGHNA and YSLEER. As DNA, the CDR3 is TGCGCCAGCAGCCAAAGCGCAAGGGGGACAAGATATGGCTACACCTTC. It is translated as CASSQSARGTRYGYTF.

The chain carries TRBV28 and TRBJ2-7; D gene ambiguous. V was trimmed by 7 bases and J by 2 bases, leaving 9 bases between them. Per the germline V gene, CDR1 is MDHEN and CDR2 is SYDVKM. This CDR3 region has 12 residues. The CDR3 here is CASTANPYEQYF. Written as DNA, the CDR3 is TGTGCCAGCACCGCAAATCCCTACGAGCAGTACTTC.

V is TRBV29-1 and J is TRBJ2-5; perhaps TRBD1 as D (5 bases). CDR1 and CDR2 from the germline V gene are SQVTM and ANQGSEA. V was shortened by 0 bases and J by 2 bases, with 13 bases between the two germline ends. This CDR3 contains 15 residues. This chain's CDR3 is CSVEDLLTAQETQYF. CDR3 nucleotide sequence: TGCAGCGTTGAAGATCTGTTGACAGCGCAAGAGACCCAGTACTTC. Full variable domain (remainder filled in from reference TRBV29-1 and TRBJ2-5): SAVISQKPSRDICQRGTSLTIQCQVDSQVTMMFWYRQQPGQSLTLIATANQGSEATYESGFVIDKFPISRPNLTFSTLTVSNMSPEDSSIYLCSVEDLLTAQETQYFGPGTRLLVL.

The rearrangement links TRBV9 to TRBJ2-3; D could derive from TRBD1 or TRBD2 (5 bases each). With 3 bases removed from V and 4 bases from J, the gap between germline ends came to 15 bases. The germline V gene has CDR1 SGDLS and CDR2 YYNGEE. CDR3 size: 15 residues. The CDR3 loop reads CASSAVGVAADTQYF. The CDR3 bases are TGTGCCAGCAGCGCAGTGGGGGTTGCAGCAGATACGCAGTATTTT.

The CDR3 loop is CASSAHRSPADTQYF. CDR3 nucleotides: TGCGCCAGCAGCGCTCACAGGTCCCCTGCGGATACGCAGTATTTT. The gene calls are TRBV4-1 and TRBJ2-3; tentatively, D is TRBD1 (5 bases). Trimming shortened V by 5 bases and J by 6 bases, and 18 bases separated the two germline ends. From germline, CDR1 is MGHRA and CDR2 YSYEKL. CDR3 length: 15 residues.

CDR3 nucleotides: TGTGCCAGCAGCCCCCTGGGGGGGATACTTAATTCACCCCTCCACTTT. Protein: CASSPLGGILNSPLHF. This sequence joins TRBV12-3 or TRBV12-4 and TRBJ1-6; D might be TRBD1 (5 bases). V shed 6 bases and J shed 6 bases, with 18 bases lying between them. The CDR3 extends over 16 amino acids.

This clonotype was detected many times. The chain links TRBV7-2 to TRBJ2-3; maybe TRBD2 (6 bases). Trimming removed 5 bases at V and 4 bases at J, with 7 bases between. Germline loops: CDR1 SGHTA, CDR2 FQGNSA. This CDR3 region has 12 residues. The CDR3 sequence: CASSGTSDTQYF. CDR3 nucleotide sequence: TGTGCCAGCAGCGGGACTTCAGATACGCAGTATTTT.